There are many counts of the clone carrying this T cell receptor (beta chain). The data are from a study of early T cells in non-severe SARS-CoV-2 infection. This CDR3 comprises 12 residues. Germline V gives CDR1 SQVTM, CDR2 ANQGSEA. V lost 3 bases and J 8 bases, leaving 11 bases between the germline ends. Molecules of cDNA were individually given unique molecular identifiers that were attached to them. TCRdb passed the 5' RACE reads through MiXCR, listing each CDR3 protein once. This repertoire shows about 66,000 distinct CDR3 sequences, approximately 8.3% found once; its top ten account for roughly 3.2%.

Sequencing used whole blood. The gene calls are TRBV29-1 and TRBJ2-4, with no clear D. The sequence was collected from an adult who was a healthcare worker with PCR-confirmed SARS-CoV-2 infection or an uninfected control (not recorded which). CDR3 amino acids: CSVDTSLDIQYF. For the CDR3, the DNA is TGCAGCGTTGATACGAGCCTTGACATTCAGTACTTC.